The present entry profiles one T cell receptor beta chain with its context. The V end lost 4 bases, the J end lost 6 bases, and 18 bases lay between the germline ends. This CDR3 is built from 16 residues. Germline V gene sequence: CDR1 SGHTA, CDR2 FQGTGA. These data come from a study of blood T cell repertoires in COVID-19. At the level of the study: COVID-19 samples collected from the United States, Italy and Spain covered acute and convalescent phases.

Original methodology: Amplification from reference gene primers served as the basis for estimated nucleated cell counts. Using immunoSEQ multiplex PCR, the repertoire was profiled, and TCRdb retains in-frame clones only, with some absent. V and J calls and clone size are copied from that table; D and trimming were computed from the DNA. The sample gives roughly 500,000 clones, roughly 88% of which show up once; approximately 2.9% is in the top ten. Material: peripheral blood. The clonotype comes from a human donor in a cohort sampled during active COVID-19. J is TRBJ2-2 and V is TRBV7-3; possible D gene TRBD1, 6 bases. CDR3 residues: CASSSRDTTGSGELFF. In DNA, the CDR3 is TGTGCCAGCAGCTCCCGGGACACCACAGGGTCCGGGGAGCTGTTTTTT.